These T cell receptor beta chains were read from a single sample in a study of OX40 agonist ivuxolimab in advanced cancers. Data came from immunoSEQ multiplex PCR; TCRdb stores just in-frame clones and leaves some out. The sample shows tens of thousands of clones, about nine tenths of them seen only once. The sequencing used CD4+ or CD8+ T cells sorted from blood, collected in a trial of the OX40 agonist ivuxolimab. The receptors come from an adult with an advanced solid tumor such as melanoma, head and neck, liver or kidney cancer. Both conserved end residues are part of each CDR3. Each record gives: CDR3 protein, V gene.

CDR3aa: CASSLGGTAYEQYF; v_gene: TRBV11-2
CDR3aa: CASSANSGGSQPQHF; v_gene: TRBV6-5
CDR3aa: CASIKQVTADNEQFF; v_gene: TRBV7-9
CDR3aa: CSVVGRTLGQGAGEQYF; v_gene: TRBV29-1
CDR3aa: CASSQERGAGDEQFF; v_gene: TRBV4-2
CDR3aa: CASSLVDRGRLETQYF; v_gene: TRBV7-9
CDR3aa: CASSVGRAGADQETQYF; v_gene: TRBV9
CDR3aa: CASSDWGVDTQYF; v_gene: TRBV2
CDR3aa: CATSRDLGAPESYTF; v_gene: TRBV15
CDR3aa: CASSSRGGPPTDTQYF; v_gene: TRBV7-8
CDR3aa: CASSIVWGQNTEAFF; v_gene: TRBV6-5
CDR3aa: CASSFGAAGGYEQYF; v_gene: TRBV7-8
CDR3aa: CASSPGLAISTDTQYF; v_gene: TRBV7-9
CDR3aa: CASSLILDSLRGQYF; v_gene: TRBV28
CDR3aa: CASSPASGSYEQYF; v_gene: TRBV7-2
CDR3aa: CASSPAGGSGEQFF; v_gene: TRBV27
CDR3aa: CASSLGTFPDGELFF; v_gene: TRBV11-2
CDR3aa: CASSSLPGRYNEKLFF; v_gene: TRBV6-6
CDR3aa: CSVTDRGAPYGYTF; v_gene: TRBV29-1
CDR3aa: CAISGRSPDEQYF; v_gene: TRBV10-3
CDR3aa: CAWGIPSYEQYF; v_gene: TRBV30
CDR3aa: CASSFGGSNEQFF; v_gene: TRBV5-5
CDR3aa: CASSPRTSGVYNEQFF; v_gene: TRBV7-2
CDR3aa: CASSLWRDPGPPGELFF; v_gene: TRBV28
CDR3aa: CASSLEGALGLSSIDEQYF; v_gene: TRBV11-1